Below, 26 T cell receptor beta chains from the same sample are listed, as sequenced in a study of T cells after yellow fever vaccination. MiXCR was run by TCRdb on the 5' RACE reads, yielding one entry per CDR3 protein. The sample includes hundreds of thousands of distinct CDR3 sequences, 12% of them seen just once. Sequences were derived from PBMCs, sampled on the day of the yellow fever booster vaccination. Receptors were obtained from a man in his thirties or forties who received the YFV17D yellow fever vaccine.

The CDR3 spells CASSLSGIYNEQFF. CDR3 in DNA: TGTGCCAGCAGCTTAAGCGGGATCTACAATGAGCAGTTCTTC. The chain uses TRBV7-3 and TRBJ2-1, with D possibly being TRBD2 (6 bases). V lost 1 base and J 3 bases, leaving 7 bases between the germline ends. This CDR3 contains 14 residues. Per germline, CDR1 SGHTA and CDR2 FQGTGA.

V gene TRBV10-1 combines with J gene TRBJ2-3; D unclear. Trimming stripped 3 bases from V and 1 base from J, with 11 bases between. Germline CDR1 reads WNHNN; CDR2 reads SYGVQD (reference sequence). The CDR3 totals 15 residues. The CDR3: CASSESAARTDTQYF. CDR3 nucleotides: TGCGCCAGCAGTGAATCCGCGGCTCGCACAGATACGCAGTATTTT.

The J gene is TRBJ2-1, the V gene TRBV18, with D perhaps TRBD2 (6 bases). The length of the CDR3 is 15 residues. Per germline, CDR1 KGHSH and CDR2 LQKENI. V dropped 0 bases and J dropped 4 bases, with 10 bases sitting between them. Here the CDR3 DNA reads TGTGCCAGCTCACCACCTCTAGCGCCGTACAATGAGCAGTTCTTC. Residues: CASSPPLAPYNEQFF. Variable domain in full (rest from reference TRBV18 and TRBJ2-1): NAGVMQNPRHLVRRRGQEARLRCSPMKGHSHVYWYRQLPEEGLKFMVYLQKENIIDESGMPKERFSAEFPKEGPSILRIQQVVRGDSAAYFCASSPPLAPYNEQFFGPGTRLTVL.

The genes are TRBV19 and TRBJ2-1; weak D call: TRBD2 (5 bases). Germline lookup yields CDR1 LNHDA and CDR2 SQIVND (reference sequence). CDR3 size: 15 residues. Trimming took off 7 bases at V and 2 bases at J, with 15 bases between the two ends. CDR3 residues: CASKEAIGPYNEQFF. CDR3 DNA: TGTGCCAGTAAGGAGGCTATTGGTCCCTACAATGAGCAGTTCTTC.

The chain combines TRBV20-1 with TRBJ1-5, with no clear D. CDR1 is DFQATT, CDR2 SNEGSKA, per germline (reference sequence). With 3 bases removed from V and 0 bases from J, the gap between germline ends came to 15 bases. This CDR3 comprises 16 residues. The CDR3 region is CSARREASYSNQPQHF. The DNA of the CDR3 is TGCAGTGCTAGGAGGGAAGCGTCCTATAGCAATCAGCCCCAGCATTTT.

The DNA for the CDR3 is TGTGCCAGCAGTTCGGACGGTTTAAGCAATCAGCCCCAGCATTTT. It yields the protein CASSSDGLSNQPQHF. This rearrangement joins TRBV7-2 to TRBJ1-5; unclear D gene. Germline CDR1 is SGHTA and CDR2 is FQGNSA. This CDR3 is 15 amino acids long. V lost 6 bases and J lost 1, with 13 bases in between.

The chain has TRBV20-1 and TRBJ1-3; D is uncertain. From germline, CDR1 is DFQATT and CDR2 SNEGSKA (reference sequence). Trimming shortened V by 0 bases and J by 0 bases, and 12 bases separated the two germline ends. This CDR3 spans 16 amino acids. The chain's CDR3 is CSARDSRRISGNTIYF. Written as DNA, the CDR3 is TGCAGTGCTAGAGATTCTCGGCGGATCTCTGGAAACACCATATATTTT.

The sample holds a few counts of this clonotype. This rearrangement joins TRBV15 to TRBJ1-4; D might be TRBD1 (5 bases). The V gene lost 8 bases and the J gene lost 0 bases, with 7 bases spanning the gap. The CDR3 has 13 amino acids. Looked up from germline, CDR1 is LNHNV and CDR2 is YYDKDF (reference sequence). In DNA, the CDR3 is TGTGCCACCTCAGGGACAACTAATGAAAAACTGTTTTTT. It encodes CATSGTTNEKLFF.

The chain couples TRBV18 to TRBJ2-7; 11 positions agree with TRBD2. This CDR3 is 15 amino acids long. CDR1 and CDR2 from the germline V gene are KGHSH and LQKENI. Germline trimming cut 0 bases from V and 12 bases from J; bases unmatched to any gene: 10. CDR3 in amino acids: CASSPPARLAGGMYF. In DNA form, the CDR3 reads TGTGCCAGCTCACCACCGGCACGGCTAGCGGGAGGAATGTACTTC.

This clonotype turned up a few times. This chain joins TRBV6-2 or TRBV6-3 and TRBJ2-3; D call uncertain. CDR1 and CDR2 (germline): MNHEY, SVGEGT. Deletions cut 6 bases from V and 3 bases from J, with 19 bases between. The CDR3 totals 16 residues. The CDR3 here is CASSPAPGLSTDTQYF. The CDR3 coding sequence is TGTGCCAGCAGCCCAGCCCCTGGGCTGTCGACAGATACGCAGTATTTT.

CDR3 in DNA: TGTGCCAGCAGCCTCTTAGGTCACACAGATACGCAGTATTTT. Translation: CASSLLGHTDTQYF. The chain recombines TRBV7-2 with TRBJ2-3; D is unclear. The germline V gene encodes CDR1 SGHTA and CDR2 FQGNSA. The CDR3 sequence is 14 residues long. Trimming cost V 5 bases and J 2 bases, with 11 bases left between them.

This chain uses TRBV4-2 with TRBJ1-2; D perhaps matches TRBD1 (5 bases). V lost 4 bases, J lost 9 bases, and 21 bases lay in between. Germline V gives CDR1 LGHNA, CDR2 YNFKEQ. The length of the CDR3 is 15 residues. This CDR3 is CASSPLGEADERYTF. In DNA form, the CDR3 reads TGTGCCAGCAGCCCGCTAGGGGAAGCGGATGAGCGCTACACCTTC.

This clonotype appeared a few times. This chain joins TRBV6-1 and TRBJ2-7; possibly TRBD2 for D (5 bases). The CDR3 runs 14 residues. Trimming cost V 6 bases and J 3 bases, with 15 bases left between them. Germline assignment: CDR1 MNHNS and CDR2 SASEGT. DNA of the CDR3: TGTGCCAGCAGGGATACGGGATCCGGCTACGAGCAGTACTTC. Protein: CASRDTGSGYEQYF.

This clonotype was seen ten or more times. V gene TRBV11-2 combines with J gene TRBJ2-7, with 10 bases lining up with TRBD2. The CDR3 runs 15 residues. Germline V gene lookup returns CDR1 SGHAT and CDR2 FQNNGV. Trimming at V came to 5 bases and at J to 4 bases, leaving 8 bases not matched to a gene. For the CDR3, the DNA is TGTGCCAGCAGCCCCCGACTAGCGGGCTCATACGAGCAGTACTTC. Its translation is CASSPRLAGSYEQYF.

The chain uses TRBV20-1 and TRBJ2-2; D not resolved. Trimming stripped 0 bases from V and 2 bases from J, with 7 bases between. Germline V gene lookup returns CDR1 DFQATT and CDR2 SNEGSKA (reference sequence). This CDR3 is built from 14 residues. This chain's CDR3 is CSARDGVNTGELFF. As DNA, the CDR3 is TGCAGTGCTAGAGATGGGGTTAACACCGGGGAGCTGTTTTTT.

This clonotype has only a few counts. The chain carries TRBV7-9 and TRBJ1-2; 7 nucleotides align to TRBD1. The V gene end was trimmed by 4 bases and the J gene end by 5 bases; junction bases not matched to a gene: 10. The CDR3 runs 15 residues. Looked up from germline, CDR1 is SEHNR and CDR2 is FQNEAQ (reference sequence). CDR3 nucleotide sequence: TGTGCCAGCAGCTCATCGCGGACAGGAGAGTATGGCTACACCTTC. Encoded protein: CASSSSRTGEYGYTF. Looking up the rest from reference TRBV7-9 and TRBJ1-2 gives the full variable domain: DTGVSQNPRHKITKRGQNVTFRCDPISEHNRLYWYRQTLGQGPEFLTYFQNEAQLEKSRLLSDRFSAERPKGSFSTLEIQRTEQGDSAMYLCASSSSRTGEYGYTFGSGTRLTVV.

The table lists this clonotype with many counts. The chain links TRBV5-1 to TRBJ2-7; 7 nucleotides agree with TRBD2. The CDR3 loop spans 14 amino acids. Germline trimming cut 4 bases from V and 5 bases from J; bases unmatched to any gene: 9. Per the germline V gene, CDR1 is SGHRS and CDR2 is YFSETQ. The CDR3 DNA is TGCGCCAGCAGCCACCGGGACTATGGACACGAGCAGTACTTC. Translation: CASSHRDYGHEQYF.

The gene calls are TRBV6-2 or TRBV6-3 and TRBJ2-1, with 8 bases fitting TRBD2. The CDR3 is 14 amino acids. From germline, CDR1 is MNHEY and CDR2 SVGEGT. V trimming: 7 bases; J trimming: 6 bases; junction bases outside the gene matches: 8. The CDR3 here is CASKWLAGVNEQFF. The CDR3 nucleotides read TGTGCCAGCAAATGGCTAGCGGGTGTCAATGAGCAGTTCTTC.

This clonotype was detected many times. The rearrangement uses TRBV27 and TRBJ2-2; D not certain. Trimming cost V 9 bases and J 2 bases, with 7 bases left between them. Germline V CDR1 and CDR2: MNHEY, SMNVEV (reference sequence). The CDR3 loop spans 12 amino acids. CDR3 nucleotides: TGTGCCAGTCGGTATAACACCGGGGAGCTGTTTTTT. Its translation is CASRYNTGELFF.

CDR3 nucleotides: TGTGCCAGCAGCCGTTCTGGGGGAGTCGTTCAAGAGACCCAGTACTTC. Amino acid sequence: CASSRSGGVVQETQYF. The chain has TRBV7-2 and TRBJ2-5, with D perhaps given as TRBD1 or TRBD2 (5 bases each). CDR1 and CDR2 from the germline V gene are SGHTA and FQGNSA. Deletions cut 5 bases from V and 2 bases from J, with 18 bases between. This CDR3 has 16 residues.

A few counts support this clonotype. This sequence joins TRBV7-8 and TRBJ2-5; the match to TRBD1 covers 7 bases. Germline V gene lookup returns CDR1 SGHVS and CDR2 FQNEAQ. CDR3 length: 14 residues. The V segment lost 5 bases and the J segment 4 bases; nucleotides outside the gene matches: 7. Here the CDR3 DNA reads TGTGCCAGCAGCCTGGCTCGACAGGGAGAGACCCAGTACTTC. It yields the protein CASSLARQGETQYF.

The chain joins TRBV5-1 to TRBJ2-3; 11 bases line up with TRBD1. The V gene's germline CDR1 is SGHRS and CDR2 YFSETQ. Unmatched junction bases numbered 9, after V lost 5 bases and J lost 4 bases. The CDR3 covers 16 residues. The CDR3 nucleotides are TGCGCCAGCAGGCGAACCCCGGGACAGGGGGCAGATACGCAGTATTTT. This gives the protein CASRRTPGQGADTQYF.

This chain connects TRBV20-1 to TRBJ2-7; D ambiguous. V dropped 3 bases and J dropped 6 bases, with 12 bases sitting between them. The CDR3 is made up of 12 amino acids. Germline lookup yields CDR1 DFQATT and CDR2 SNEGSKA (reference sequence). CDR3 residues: CSARSVGPEQYF. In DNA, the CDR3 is TGCAGTGCTAGGTCGGTAGGGCCCGAGCAGTACTTC.

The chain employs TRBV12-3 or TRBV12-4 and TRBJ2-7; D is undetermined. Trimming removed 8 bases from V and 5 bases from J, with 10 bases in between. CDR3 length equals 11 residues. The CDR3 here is CASSVLNEQYF. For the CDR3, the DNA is TGTGCCAGCTCGGTTCTCAACGAGCAGTACTTC.

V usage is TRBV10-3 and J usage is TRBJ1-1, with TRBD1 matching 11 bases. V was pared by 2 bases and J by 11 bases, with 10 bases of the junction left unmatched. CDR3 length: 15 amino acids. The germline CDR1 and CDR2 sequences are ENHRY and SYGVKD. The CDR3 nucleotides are TGTGCCATCAGTGAGAAGGGACAGGGGGTAAAAGGGGCTTTCTTT. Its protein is CAISEKGQGVKGAFF.

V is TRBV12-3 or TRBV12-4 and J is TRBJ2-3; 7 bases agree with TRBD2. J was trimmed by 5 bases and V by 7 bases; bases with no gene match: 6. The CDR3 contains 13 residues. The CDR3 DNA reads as TGTGCCAGCACCGCGGGAGTATTAGATACGCAGTATTTT. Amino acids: CASTAGVLDTQYF.